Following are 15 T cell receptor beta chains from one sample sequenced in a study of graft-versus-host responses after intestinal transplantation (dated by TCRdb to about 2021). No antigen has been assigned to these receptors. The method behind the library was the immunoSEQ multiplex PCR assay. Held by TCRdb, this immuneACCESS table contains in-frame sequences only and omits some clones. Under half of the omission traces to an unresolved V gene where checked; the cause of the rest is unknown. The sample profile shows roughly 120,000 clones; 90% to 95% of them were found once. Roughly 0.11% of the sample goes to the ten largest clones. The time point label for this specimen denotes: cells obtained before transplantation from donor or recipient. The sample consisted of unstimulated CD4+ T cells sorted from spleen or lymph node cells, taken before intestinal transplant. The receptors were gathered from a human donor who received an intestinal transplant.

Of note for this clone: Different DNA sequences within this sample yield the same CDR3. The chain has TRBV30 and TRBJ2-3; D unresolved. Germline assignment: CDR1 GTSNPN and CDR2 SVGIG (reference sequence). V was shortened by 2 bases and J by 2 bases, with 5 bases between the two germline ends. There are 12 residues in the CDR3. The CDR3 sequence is CAWSRDTDTQYF. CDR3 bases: TGTGCCTGGAGTCGAGACACAGATACGCAGTATTTT.

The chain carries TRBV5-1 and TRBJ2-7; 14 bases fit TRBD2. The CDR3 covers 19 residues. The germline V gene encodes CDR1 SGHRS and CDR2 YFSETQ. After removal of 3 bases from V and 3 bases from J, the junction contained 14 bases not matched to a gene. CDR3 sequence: CASSSAGTSGSLTYYEQYF. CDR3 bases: TGCGCCAGCAGCTCTGCCGGGACTAGCGGGAGCTTAACGTACTACGAGCAGTACTTC.

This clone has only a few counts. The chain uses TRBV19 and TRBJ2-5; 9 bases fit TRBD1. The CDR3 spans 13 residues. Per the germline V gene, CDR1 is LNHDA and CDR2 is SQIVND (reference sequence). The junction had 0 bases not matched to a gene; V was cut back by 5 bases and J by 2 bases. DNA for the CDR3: TGTGCCAGTAGTGGGACAGGGCAAGAGACCCAGTACTTC. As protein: CASSGTGQETQYF.

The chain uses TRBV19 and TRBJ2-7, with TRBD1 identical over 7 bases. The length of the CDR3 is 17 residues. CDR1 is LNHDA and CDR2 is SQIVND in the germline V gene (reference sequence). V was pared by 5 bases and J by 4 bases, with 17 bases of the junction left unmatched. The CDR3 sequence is CASSAQPGQQKPYEQYF. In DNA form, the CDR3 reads TGTGCCAGTAGTGCGCAACCGGGACAGCAAAAACCTTACGAGCAGTACTTC. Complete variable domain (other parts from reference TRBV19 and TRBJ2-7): DGGITQSPKYLFRKEGQNVTLSCEQNLNHDAMYWYRQDPGQGLRLIYYSQIVNDFQKGDIAEGYSVSREKKESFPLTVTSAQKNPTAFYLCASSAQPGQQKPYEQYFGPGTRLTVT.

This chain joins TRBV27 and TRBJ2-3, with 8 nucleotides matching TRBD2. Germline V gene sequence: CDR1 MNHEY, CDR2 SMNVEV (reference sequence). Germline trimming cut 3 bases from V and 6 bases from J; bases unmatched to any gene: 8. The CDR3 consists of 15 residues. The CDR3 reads CASSFYAGGPDTQYF. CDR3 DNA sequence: TGTGCCAGCAGTTTCTACGCGGGAGGTCCCGATACGCAGTATTTT.

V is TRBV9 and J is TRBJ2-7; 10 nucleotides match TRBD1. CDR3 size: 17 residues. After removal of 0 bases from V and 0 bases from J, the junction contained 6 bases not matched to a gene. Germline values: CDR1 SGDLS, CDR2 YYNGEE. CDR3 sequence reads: CASSVGDRGPNSYEQYF. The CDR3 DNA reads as TGTGCCAGCAGCGTAGGCGACAGGGGGCCGAACTCCTACGAGCAGTACTTC.

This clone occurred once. In DNA form, the CDR3 reads TGTGCCAGCAGCTTAGACAGGGGCGAATACCTTTACAATGAGCAGTTCTTC. Amino acid sequence: CASSLDRGEYLYNEQFF. The V gene is TRBV11-2, the J gene TRBJ2-1; maybe TRBD1 (6 bases). The CDR3 has 17 amino acids. V lost 0 bases and J lost 4, with 16 bases in between. Germline CDR1 reads SGHAT; CDR2 reads FQNNGV.

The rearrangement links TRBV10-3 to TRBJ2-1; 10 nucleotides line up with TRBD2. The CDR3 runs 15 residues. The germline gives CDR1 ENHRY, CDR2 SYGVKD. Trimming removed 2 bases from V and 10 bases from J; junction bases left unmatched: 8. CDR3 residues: CAISEAHSLAGEQFF. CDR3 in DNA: TGTGCCATCAGTGAGGCCCACTCACTAGCGGGGGAGCAGTTCTTC.

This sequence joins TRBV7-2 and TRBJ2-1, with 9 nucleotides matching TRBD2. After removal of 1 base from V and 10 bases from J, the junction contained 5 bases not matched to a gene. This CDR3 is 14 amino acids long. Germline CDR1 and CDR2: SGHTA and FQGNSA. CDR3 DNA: TGTGCCAGCAGCTTAGAGGGCGGGAGGGCCGAGCAGTTCTTC. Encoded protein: CASSLEGGRAEQFF.

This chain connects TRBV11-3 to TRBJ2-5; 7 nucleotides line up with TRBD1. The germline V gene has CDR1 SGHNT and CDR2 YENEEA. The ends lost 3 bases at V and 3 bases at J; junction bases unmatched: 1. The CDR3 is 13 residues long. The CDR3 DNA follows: TGTGCCAGCAGCTTTACAGGGGAAGAGACCCAGTACTTC. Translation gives CASSFTGEETQYF.

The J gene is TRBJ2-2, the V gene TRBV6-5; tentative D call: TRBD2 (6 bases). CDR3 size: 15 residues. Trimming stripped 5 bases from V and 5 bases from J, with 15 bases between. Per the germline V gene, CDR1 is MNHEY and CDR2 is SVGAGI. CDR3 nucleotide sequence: TGTGCCAGCAGTCACTTTGGGAGGCGAACCGGGGAGCTGTTTTTT. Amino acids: CASSHFGRRTGELFF.

Here the CDR3 DNA reads TGTGCCAGCAGCCAAGTGACAGGGGTCGAGCAGTACTTC. This translates into CASSQVTGVEQYF. V usage is TRBV14 and J usage is TRBJ2-7, with 8 bases identical to TRBD1. Per the germline V gene, CDR1 is SGHDN and CDR2 is FVKESK. This CDR3 comprises 13 residues. The trim removed 1 base at V and 6 bases at J, leaving 2 bases unmatched.

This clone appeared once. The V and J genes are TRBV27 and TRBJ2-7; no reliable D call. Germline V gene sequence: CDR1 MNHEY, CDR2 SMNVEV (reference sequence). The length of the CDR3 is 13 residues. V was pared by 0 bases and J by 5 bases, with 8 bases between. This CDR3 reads CASSLSKGNEQYF. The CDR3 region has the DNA TGTGCCAGCAGTTTATCGAAAGGGAACGAGCAGTACTTC.

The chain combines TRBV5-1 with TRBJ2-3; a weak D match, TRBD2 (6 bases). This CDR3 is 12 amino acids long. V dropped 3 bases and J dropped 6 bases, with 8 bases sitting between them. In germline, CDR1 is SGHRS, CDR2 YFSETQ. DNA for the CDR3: TGCGCCAGCAGCTCGGGGAGGGATACGCAGTATTTT. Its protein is CASSSGRDTQYF.

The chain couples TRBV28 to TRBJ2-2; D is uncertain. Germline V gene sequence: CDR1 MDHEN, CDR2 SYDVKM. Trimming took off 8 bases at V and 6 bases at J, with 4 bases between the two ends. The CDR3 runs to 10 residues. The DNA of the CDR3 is TGTGCCAGCCGGTCCGGGGAGCTGTTTTTT. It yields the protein CASRSGELFF.